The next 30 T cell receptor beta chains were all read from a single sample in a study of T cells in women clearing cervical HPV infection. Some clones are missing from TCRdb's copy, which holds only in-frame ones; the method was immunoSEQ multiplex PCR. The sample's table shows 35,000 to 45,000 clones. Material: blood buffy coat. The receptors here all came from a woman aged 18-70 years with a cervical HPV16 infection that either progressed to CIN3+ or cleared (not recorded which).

CDR3 sequence reads: CAWSRGPPLYDYTF. The part of the CDR3 DNA that was read is TGTGCCTGGAGTAGGGGGCCTCCTCTCTACGAC. The V call is TRBV30, the J call TRBJ1-2, with TRBD1 matching 7 bases. The observed sequence ends 3 residues before the CDR3 terminus, with the missing tail filled in from the germline J gene. The CDR3 has 14 amino acids. Germline V gene data show CDR1 as GTSNPN and CDR2 as SVGIG (reference sequence).

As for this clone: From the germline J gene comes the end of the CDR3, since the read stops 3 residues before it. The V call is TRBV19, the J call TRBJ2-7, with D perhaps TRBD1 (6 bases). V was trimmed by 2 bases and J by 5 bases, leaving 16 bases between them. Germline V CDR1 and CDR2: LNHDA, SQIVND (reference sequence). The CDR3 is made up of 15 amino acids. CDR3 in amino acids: CASSISHRALNEQYF. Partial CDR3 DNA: TGTGCCAGTAGTATATCCCACAGGGCCCTTAACGAG.

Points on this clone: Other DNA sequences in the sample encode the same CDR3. CDR3 sequence: CASSIRVSNQPQYF. Partial CDR3 DNA: TGTGCCAGTAGTATCAGGGTCAGCAATCAGCCG. The chain employs TRBV19 and TRBJ2-3; tentative D call: TRBD1 (5 bases). The read comes to an end 3 residues before the CDR3 does, leaving the germline J gene to fill in the end. Germline CDR1 LNHDA, CDR2 SQIVND (reference sequence). This CDR3 region has 14 residues.

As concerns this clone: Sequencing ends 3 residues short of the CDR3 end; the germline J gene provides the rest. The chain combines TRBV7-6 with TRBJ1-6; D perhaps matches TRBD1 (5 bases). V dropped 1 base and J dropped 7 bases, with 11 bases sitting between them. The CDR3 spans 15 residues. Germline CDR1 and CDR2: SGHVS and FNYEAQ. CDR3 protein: CASSLGRTRNSPLHF. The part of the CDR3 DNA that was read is TGTGCCAGCAGCTTAGGGAGGACAAGAAATTCACCC.

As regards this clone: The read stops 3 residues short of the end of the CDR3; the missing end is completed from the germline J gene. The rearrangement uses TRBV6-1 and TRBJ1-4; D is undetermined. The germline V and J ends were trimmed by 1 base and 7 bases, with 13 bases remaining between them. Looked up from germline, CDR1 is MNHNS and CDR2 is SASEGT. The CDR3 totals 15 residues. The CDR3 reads CASSEGGWSGEKLFF. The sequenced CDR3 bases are TGTGCCAGCAGTGAAGGTGGATGGTCGGGTGAAAAA.

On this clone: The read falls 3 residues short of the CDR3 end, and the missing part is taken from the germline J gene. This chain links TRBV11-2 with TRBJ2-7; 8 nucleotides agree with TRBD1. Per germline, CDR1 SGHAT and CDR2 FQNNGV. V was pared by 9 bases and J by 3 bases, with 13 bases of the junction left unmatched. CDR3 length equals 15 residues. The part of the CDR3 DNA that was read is TGTGCCAGTATCCAGGGGGCTAGCGAGAGCTACGAG. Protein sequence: CASIQGASESYE. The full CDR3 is CASIQGASESYEQYF.

CDR3 bases read: TGCAGTGCCCCTCCGCCTAGCGGGAGGACATACAATGAG. Translated: CSAPPPSGRTYNE. The entire CDR3 sequence reads CSAPPPSGRTYNEQFF. The J gene is TRBJ2-1, the V gene TRBV20-1; TRBD2 matches 11 bases. Read sequence stops 3 residues before the CDR3 end, and the germline J gene provides the missing end. The CDR3 extends over 16 amino acids. CDR1 and CDR2 from the germline V gene are DFQATT and SNEGSKA (reference sequence). After removal of 6 bases from V and 4 bases from J, the junction contained 11 bases not matched to a gene.

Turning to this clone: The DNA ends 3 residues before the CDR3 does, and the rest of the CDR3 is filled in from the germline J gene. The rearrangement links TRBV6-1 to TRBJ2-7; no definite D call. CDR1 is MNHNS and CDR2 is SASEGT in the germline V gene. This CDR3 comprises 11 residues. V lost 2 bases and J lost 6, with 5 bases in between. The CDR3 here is CASSERFEQYF. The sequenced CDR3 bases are TGTGCCAGCAGTGAAAGGTTCGAG.

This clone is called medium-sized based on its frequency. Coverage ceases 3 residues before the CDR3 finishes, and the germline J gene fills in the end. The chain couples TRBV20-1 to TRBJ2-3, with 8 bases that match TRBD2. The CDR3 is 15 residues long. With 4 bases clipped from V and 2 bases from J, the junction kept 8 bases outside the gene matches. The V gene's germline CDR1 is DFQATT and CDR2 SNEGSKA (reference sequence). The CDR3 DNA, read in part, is TGCAGTGCTACTCCAGTAGCGGGGTACACAGATACG. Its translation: CSATPVAGYTDT. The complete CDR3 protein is CSATPVAGYTDTQYF.

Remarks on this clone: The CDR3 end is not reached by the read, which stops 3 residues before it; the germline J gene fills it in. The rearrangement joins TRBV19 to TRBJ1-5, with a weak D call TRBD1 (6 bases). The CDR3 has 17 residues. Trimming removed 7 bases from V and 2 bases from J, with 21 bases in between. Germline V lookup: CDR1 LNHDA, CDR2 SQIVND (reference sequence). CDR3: CASTLGRGTLGNQPQHF. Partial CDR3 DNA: TGTGCCAGTACCCTGGGCAGGGGAACATTAGGCAATCAGCCC.

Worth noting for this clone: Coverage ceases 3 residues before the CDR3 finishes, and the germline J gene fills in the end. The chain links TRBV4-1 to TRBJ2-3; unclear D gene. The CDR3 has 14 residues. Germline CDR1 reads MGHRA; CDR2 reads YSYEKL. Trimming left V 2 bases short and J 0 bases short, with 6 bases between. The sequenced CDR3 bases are TGCGCCAGCAGCCAACTCCTGAGCACAGATACG. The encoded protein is CASSQLLSTDT. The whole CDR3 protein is CASSQLLSTDTQYF.

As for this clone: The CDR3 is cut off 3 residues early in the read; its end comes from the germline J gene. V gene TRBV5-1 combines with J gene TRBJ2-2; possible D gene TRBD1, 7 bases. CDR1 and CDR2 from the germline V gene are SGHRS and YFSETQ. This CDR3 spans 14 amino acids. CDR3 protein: CASSLDRGAGKLFF. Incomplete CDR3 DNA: TGCGCCAGCAGCTTGGACAGGGGCGCGGGGAAG.

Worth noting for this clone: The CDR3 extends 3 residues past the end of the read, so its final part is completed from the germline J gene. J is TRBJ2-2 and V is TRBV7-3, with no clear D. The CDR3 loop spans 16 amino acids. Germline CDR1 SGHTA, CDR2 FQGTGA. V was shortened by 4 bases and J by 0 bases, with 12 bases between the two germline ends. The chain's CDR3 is CASSSLLSPNTGELFF. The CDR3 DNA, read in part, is TGTGCCAGCAGCTCCTTGTTGAGCCCGAACACCGGGGAG. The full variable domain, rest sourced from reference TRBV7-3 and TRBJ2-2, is GAGVSQTPSNKVTEKGKYVELRCDPISGHTALYWYRQSLGQGPEFLIYFQGTGAADDSGLPNDRFFAVRPEGSVSTLKIQRTERGDSAVYLCASSSLLSPNTGELFFGEGSRLTVL.

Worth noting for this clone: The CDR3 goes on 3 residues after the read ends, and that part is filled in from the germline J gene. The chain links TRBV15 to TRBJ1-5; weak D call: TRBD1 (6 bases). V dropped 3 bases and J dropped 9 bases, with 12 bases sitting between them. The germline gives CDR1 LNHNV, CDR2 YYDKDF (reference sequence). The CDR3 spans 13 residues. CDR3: CATSRTGQGPQHF. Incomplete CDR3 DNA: TGTGCCACCAGCAGGACAGGTCAGGGGCCC.

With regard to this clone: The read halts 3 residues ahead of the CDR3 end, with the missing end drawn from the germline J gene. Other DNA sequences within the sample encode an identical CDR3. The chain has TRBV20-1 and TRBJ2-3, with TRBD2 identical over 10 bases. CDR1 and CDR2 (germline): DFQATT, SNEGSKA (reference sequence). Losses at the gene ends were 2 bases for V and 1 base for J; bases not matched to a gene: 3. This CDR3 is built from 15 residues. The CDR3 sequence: CSARSGLAGTDTQYF. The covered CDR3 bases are TGCAGTGCTAGATCCGGACTAGCGGGCACAGATACG.

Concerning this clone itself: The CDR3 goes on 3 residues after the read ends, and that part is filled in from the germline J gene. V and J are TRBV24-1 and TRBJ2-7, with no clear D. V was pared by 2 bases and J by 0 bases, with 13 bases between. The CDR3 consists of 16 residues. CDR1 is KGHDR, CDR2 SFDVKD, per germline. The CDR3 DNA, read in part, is TGTGCCACCAGTGATTCTCTTGGGCGAAGCTCCTACGAG. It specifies CATSDSLGRSSYE. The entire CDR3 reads CATSDSLGRSSYEQYF.

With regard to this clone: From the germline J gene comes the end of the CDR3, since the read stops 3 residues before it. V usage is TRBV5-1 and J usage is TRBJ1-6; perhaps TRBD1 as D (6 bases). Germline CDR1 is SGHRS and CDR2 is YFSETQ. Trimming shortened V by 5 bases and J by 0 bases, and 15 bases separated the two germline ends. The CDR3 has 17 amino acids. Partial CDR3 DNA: TGCGCCAGCAGTCGGACAGATACGAGCTCCTATAATTCACCC. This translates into CASSRTDTSSYNSP. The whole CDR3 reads CASSRTDTSSYNSPLHF.

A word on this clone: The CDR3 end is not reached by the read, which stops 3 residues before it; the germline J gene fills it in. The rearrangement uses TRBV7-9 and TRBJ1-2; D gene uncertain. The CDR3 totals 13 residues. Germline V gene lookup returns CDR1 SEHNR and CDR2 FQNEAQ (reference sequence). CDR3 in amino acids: CASSYHPEADYTF. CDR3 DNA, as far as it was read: TGTGCCAGCAGCTACCATCCCGAGGCCGAC.

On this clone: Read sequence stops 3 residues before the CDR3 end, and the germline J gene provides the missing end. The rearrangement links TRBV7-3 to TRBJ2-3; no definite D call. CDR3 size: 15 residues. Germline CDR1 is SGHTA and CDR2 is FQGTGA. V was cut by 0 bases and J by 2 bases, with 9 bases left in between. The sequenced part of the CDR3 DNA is TGTGCCAGCAGCTTAACGAATACCTACACAGATACG. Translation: CASSLTNTYTDT. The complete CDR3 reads CASSLTNTYTDTQYF.

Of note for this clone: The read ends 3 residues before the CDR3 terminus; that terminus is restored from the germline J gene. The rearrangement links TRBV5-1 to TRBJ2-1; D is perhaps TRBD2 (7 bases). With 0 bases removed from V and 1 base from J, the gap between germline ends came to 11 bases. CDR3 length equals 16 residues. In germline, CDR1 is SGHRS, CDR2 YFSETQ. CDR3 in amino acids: CASSLVGGPSYNEQFF. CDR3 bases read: TGCGCCAGCAGCTTGGTCGGGGGGCCGTCCTACAATGAG.

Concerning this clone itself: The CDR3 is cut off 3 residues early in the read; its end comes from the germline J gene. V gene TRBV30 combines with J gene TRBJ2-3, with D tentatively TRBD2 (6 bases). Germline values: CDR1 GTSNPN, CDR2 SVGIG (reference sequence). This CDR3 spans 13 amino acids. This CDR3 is CAWSVVAEETQYF. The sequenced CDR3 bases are TGTGCCTGGAGTGTCGTAGCGGAAGAGACG.

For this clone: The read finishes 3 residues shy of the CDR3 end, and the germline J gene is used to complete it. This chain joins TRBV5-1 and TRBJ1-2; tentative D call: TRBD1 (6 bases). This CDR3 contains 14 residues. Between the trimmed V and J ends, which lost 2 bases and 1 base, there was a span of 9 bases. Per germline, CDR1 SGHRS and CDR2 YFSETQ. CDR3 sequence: CASSLNRVNYGYTF. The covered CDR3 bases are TGCGCCAGCAGCTTAAACAGGGTTAACTATGGC.

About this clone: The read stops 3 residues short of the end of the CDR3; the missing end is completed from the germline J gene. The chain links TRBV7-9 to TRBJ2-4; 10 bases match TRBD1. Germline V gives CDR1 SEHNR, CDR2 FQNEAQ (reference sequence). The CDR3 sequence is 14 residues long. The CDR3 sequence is CASSDAGTGDGQYF. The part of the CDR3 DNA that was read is TGTGCCAGCAGCGACGCCGGGACAGGGGATGGT.

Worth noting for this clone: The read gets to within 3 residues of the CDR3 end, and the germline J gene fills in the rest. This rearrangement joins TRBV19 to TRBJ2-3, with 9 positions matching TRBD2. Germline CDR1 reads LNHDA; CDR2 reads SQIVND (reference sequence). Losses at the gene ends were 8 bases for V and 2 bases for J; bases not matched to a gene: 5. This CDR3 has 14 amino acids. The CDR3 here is CASASGKNTDTQYF. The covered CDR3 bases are TGTGCCAGTGCTAGCGGGAAGAACACAGATACG.

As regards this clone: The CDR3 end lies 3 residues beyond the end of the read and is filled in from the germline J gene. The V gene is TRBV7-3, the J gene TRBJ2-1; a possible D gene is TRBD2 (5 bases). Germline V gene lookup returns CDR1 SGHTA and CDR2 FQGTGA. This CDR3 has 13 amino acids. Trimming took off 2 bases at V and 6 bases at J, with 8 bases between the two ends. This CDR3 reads CASSLPSTNEQFF. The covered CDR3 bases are TGTGCCAGCAGCTTACCTAGCACCAATGAG.

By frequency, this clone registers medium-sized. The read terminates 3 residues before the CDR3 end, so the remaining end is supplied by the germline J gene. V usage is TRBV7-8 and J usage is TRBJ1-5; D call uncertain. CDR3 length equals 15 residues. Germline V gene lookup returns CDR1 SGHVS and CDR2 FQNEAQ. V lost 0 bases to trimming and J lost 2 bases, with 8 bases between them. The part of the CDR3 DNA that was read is TGTGCCAGCAGCTTAGCGTCCACGGGCAATCAGCCC. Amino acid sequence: CASSLASTGNQP. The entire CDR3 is CASSLASTGNQPQHF. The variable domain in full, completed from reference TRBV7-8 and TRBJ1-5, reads GAGVSQSPRYKVAKRGQDVALRCDPISGHVSLFWYQQALGQGPEFLTYFQNEAQLDKSGLPSDRFFAERPEGSVSTLKIQRTQQEDSAVYLCASSLASTGNQPQHFGDGTRLSIL.

The sequenced CDR3 bases are TGTGCCAGCAGTTTATCGACAGGCTCCTACGAG. Translated: CASSLSTGSYE. The whole CDR3 reads CASSLSTGSYEQYF. This chain links TRBV28 with TRBJ2-7; a possible D gene is TRBD1 (6 bases). Read sequence stops 3 residues before the CDR3 end, and the germline J gene provides the missing end. CDR1 is MDHEN, CDR2 SYDVKM, per germline. CDR3 size: 14 residues. V lost 1 base, J lost 0 bases, and 7 bases lay in between.

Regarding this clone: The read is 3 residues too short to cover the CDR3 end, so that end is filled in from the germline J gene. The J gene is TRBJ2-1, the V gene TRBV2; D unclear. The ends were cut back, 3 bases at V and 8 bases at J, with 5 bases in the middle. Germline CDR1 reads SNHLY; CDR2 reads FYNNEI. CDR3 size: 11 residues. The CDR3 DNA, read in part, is TGTGCCAGCAGTGATAGTGATGAG. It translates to CASSDSDE. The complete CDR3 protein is CASSDSDEQFF.

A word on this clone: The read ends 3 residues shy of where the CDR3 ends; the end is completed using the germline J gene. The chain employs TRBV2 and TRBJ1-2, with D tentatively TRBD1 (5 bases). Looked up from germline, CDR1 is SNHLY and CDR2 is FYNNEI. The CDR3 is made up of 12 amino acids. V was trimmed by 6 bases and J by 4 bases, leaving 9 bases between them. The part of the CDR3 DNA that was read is TGTGCCAGCAGGGAGGGGCCCTATGGC. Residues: CASREGPYG. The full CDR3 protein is CASREGPYGYTF.

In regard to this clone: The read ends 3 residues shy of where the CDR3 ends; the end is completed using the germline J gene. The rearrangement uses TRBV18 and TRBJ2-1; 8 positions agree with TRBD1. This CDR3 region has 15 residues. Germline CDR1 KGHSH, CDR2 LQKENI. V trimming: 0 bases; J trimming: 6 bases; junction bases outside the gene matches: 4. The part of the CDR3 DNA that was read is TGTGCCAGCTCACCACCCGACAGGGGAAGCAATGAG. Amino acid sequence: CASSPPDRGSNE. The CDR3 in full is CASSPPDRGSNEQFF.